The 4 T cell receptor beta chains below all came from one sample that was sequenced in a study of T-cell memory formation after mild COVID-19. TCRdb reprocessed the 5' RACE reads with MiXCR, giving one entry per CDR3 protein. This table has some 310,000 distinct CDR3 sequences, 20% to 25% appearing once. The sequencing input was PBMCs or a T cell subset sorted from them (not recorded which). All receptors come from a man aged 18-30 years who had mild COVID-19 (a few samples of this study predate the infection). Cell type and time point are not known.

J is TRBJ2-5 and V is TRBV6-2 or TRBV6-3; weak D call: TRBD2 (8 bases). In germline, CDR1 is MNHEY, CDR2 SVGEGT. The CDR3 loop spans 17 amino acids. The germline V and J ends were trimmed by 7 bases and 4 bases, with 25 bases remaining between them. The DNA of the CDR3 is TGTGCCAGCAAGAAGCTTATTGACAGGGCGGGAGGAGAGACCCAGTACTTC. The encoded protein is CASKKLIDRAGGETQYF.

The chain has TRBV6-2 or TRBV6-3 and TRBJ2-4; 9 bases fit TRBD1. CDR3 size: 14 residues. V lost 2 bases, J lost 9 bases, and 5 bases stayed unmatched. Germline CDR1 MNHEY, CDR2 SVGEGT. The CDR3 reads CASSYGTGYTIQYF. Written as DNA, the CDR3 is TGTGCCAGCAGTTACGGGACAGGGTATACCATTCAGTACTTC.

The V call is TRBV18, the J call TRBJ2-3; 9 nucleotides match TRBD1. CDR1 KGHSH and CDR2 LQKENI come from the germline V gene. The CDR3 sequence is 18 residues long. The V and J ends lost 6 bases and 0 bases, in that order; junction bases with no gene match: 13. CDR3 residues: CASSPLDRGPLSTDTQYF. CDR3 nucleotide sequence: TGTGCCAGCTCCCCGTTGGACAGGGGCCCTCTTAGCACAGATACGCAGTATTTT. Based on the CDR3 plus reference TRBV18 and TRBJ2-3, the full variable domain is NAGVMQNPRHLVRRRGQEARLRCSPMKGHSHVYWYRQLPEEGLKFMVYLQKENIIDESGMPKERFSAEFPKEGPSILRIQQVVRGDSAAYFCASSPLDRGPLSTDTQYFGPGTRLTVL.

This clonotype was detected many times. CDR3 in DNA: TGTGCCAGCAGCTTTTCGGCAGGGGTTCAGGAAAAACTGTTTTTT. Translation: CASSFSAGVQEKLFF. The chain carries TRBV7-2 and TRBJ1-4; D might be TRBD1 (6 bases). The germline V gene has CDR1 SGHTA and CDR2 FQGNSA. The CDR3 extends over 15 amino acids. V lost 3 bases, J lost 8 bases, and 16 bases lay in between.